This passage covers 29 T cell receptor beta chains from one sample sequenced in a study of PD-1 blockade in mismatch repair-deficient tumors. Sequencing used immunoSEQ multiplex PCR; TCRdb keeps in-frame clones, though not all of them. The sample holds some 51,000 clones, 81% seen once. Sequencing used peripheral blood, obtained approximately 18 weeks after starting pembrolizumab. All receptors derive from an adult with mismatch repair-deficient cancer.

The V and J genes are TRBV15 and TRBJ1-5, with TRBD1 matching over 8 bases. V was pared by 1 base and J by 8 bases, with 4 bases of the junction left unmatched. Germline values: CDR1 LNHNV, CDR2 YYDKDF (reference sequence). The CDR3 spans 14 residues. The CDR3 spells CATSRGQGIEPQHF. In DNA form, the CDR3 reads TGTGCCACCAGCAGAGGACAGGGGATCGAGCCCCAGCATTTT.

This CDR3 is CASSLREGEGLYGYTF. The CDR3 bases are TGTGCCAGCAGTTTACGGGAGGGGGAAGGGCTCTATGGCTACACCTTC. This chain connects TRBV27 to TRBJ1-2; D perhaps matches TRBD1 (6 bases). CDR1 is MNHEY, CDR2 SMNVEV, per germline (reference sequence). V lost 2 bases, J lost 4 bases, and 17 bases lay in between. This CDR3 is 16 amino acids long.

This chain connects TRBV19 to TRBJ2-4; 7 bases are shared with TRBD1. Germline V gives CDR1 LNHDA, CDR2 SQIVND (reference sequence). This CDR3 is 19 amino acids long. The V and J ends lost 5 bases and 4 bases, in that order; junction bases with no gene match: 20. CDR3 nucleotide sequence: TGTGCCAGTAGTCAGACAGGGCTCGTCCTAACCTTAGATAAAAACATTCAGTACTTC. Its protein is CASSQTGLVLTLDKNIQYF. Complete variable domain (other parts from reference TRBV19 and TRBJ2-4): DGGITQSPKYLFRKEGQNVTLSCEQNLNHDAMYWYRQDPGQGLRLIYYSQIVNDFQKGDIAEGYSVSREKKESFPLTVTSAQKNPTAFYLCASSQTGLVLTLDKNIQYFGAGTRLSVL.

This clone was observed a few times. The DNA of the CDR3 is TGCGCCAGCCCGACCGACAGAGCAACTAATGAAAAACTGTTTTTT. This sequence encodes CASPTDRATNEKLFF. V and J are TRBV5-1 and TRBJ1-4; a possible D gene is TRBD1 (5 bases). This CDR3 comprises 15 residues. Trimming took off 7 bases at V and 0 bases at J, with 13 bases between the two ends. CDR1 and CDR2 (germline): SGHRS, YFSETQ.

The chain links TRBV7-9 to TRBJ1-5; D perhaps matches TRBD1 (6 bases). The CDR3 is made up of 16 amino acids. Trimming cost V 0 bases and J 6 bases, with 15 bases left between them. The germline CDR1 and CDR2 sequences are SEHNR and FQNEAQ (reference sequence). CDR3 DNA: TGTGCCAGCAGCTTAGCAAGTTCAGGGGCAGGTCAGCCCCAGCATTTT. Its protein is CASSLASSGAGQPQHF.

This chain joins TRBV2 and TRBJ2-1; either TRBD1 or TRBD2 may fit D (5 bases each). Trimming removed 6 bases from V and 8 bases from J, with 17 bases in between. CDR1 SNHLY and CDR2 FYNNEI come from the germline V gene. The CDR3 runs 14 residues. CDR3 sequence (DNA): TGTGCCAGCAGGGGGGAGATGTCGAGCGATGAGCAGTTCTTC. This codes for CASRGEMSSDEQFF.

The rearrangement links TRBV5-6 to TRBJ1-4, with 7 bases fitting TRBD1. The CDR3 extends over 14 amino acids. In germline, CDR1 is SGHDT, CDR2 YYEEEE. V gave up 2 bases and J gave up 6 bases; unmatched junction bases: 4. The CDR3 DNA reads as TGTGCCAGCAGCTTTGGGACAGTCGATGAAAAACTGTTTTTT. Its protein is CASSFGTVDEKLFF.

The chain joins TRBV7-2 to TRBJ2-3, with D perhaps matching TRBD2 (5 bases). The germline V gene encodes CDR1 SGHTA and CDR2 FQGNSA. With 7 bases removed from V and 0 bases from J, the gap between germline ends came to 14 bases. The CDR3 runs 15 residues. Here the CDR3 reads CASNKLWTSTDTQYF. CDR3 nucleotide sequence: TGTGCCAGCAATAAACTATGGACTAGCACAGATACGCAGTATTTT.

J is TRBJ1-4 and V is TRBV6-1; D unclear. Germline V CDR1 and CDR2: MNHNS, SASEGT. V dropped 6 bases and J dropped 10 bases, with 15 bases sitting between them. The length of the CDR3 is 13 residues. CDR3 loop: CASSGLALGKLFF. The CDR3 coding sequence is TGTGCCAGCAGCGGACTGGCCCTTGGAAAACTGTTTTTT.

The chain joins TRBV19 to TRBJ2-1; D may be TRBD1 (6 bases). This CDR3 region has 13 residues. CDR1 LNHDA and CDR2 SQIVND come from the germline V gene (reference sequence). Between the trimmed V and J ends, which lost 4 bases and 5 bases, there was a span of 9 bases. The CDR3 DNA reads as TGTGCCAGTAGTACGGACAGTAACAATGAGCAGTTCTTC. This gives the protein CASSTDSNNEQFF.

V and J are TRBV19 and TRBJ1-5, with TRBD1 matching over 7 bases. Germline-derived CDR1 and CDR2 are LNHDA and SQIVND (reference sequence). The J segment lost 3 bases and the V segment lost 4 bases, leaving 12 bases of the junction unmatched. The CDR3 runs 17 residues. CDR3 sequence: CASSTTTTGVFNQPQHF. CDR3 in DNA: TGTGCCAGTAGTACCACTACCACAGGGGTTTTCAATCAGCCCCAGCATTTT.

This clone is a singleton in its sample. The chain links TRBV7-2 to TRBJ2-1, with 9 bases matching TRBD2. The CDR3 is made up of 14 amino acids. Germline CDR1 SGHTA, CDR2 FQGNSA. With V trimmed by 7 bases and J by 5 bases, 6 bases remained unmatched. CDR3 in DNA: TGTGCCAGCACCGTGACTAGCGGAAACAATGAGCAGTTCTTC. Protein sequence: CASTVTSGNNEQFF.

The chain links TRBV6-5 to TRBJ1-5, with a tentative D call TRBD1 (5 bases). Germline V gene data show CDR1 as MNHEY and CDR2 as SVGAGI. The CDR3 totals 13 residues. V was shortened by 5 bases and J by 7 bases, with 12 bases between the two germline ends. The CDR3 nucleotides read TGTGCCAGCAGTACGGGGGTATACCAGCCCCAGCATTTT. Translating gives CASSTGVYQPQHF.

The V call is TRBV11-3, the J call TRBJ2-7; possible D gene TRBD1, 5 bases. CDR1 is SGHNT, CDR2 YENEEA, per germline. V was pared by 5 bases and J by 5 bases, with 19 bases between. The length of the CDR3 is 15 residues. CDR3 in amino acids: CASSLSRQGSNEQYF. CDR3 nucleotides: TGTGCCAGCAGCCTTTCTAGGCAGGGTAGCAACGAGCAGTACTTC.

The chain is built from TRBV19 and TRBJ1-5; D gene ambiguous. Looked up from germline, CDR1 is LNHDA and CDR2 is SQIVND (reference sequence). Trimming removed 3 bases from V and 7 bases from J, with 22 bases in between. This CDR3 has 17 amino acids. CDR3 DNA sequence: TGTGCCAGTAGTATCCTCCTGGACTCGGCCCTTAGCCAGCCCCAGCATTTT. Its protein product is CASSILLDSALSQPQHF.

In this sample, this clone turned up once. The chain recombines TRBV11-2 with TRBJ2-7; weak D call: TRBD1 (5 bases). The germline CDR1 and CDR2 sequences are SGHAT and FQNNGV. V shed 1 base and J shed 3 bases, with 13 bases lying between them. The CDR3 covers 15 residues. The CDR3 spells CASSLADSPRYEQYF. CDR3 nucleotides: TGTGCCAGCAGCTTAGCCGACAGCCCTCGCTACGAGCAGTACTTC.

This chain uses TRBV11-3 with TRBJ2-5; 8 bases match TRBD2. Trimming at V came to 1 base and at J to 5 bases, leaving 6 bases not matched to a gene. Germline V CDR1 and CDR2: SGHNT, YENEEA. The CDR3 is 15 residues long. CDR3 in amino acids: CASSLGTSGRETQYF. In DNA, the CDR3 is TGTGCCAGCAGCTTAGGAACTAGCGGCCGGGAGACCCAGTACTTC.

This chain joins TRBV7-3 and TRBJ2-1; 13 positions match TRBD2. The germline gives CDR1 SGHTA, CDR2 FQGTGA. After removal of 3 bases from V and 9 bases from J, the junction contained 5 bases not matched to a gene. The CDR3 has 15 residues. In DNA, the CDR3 is TGTGCCAGCAGCTTCACTAGCGGGAGGGTTGCTGAGCAGTTCTTC. Its protein product is CASSFTSGRVAEQFF.

This clone was detected a few times. The chain carries TRBV21-1 and TRBJ1-2. TRBV21-1 is flagged as a pseudogene. CDR3 length: 12 amino acids. CDR3 sequence (DNA): TGTGCCAGCAGCAAATTTAGGGAATGCTACACCTTC. This sequence encodes CASSKFRECYTF.

The chain joins TRBV5-1 to TRBJ2-1; D is perhaps TRBD1 (6 bases). Germline CDR1 reads SGHRS; CDR2 reads YFSETQ. V shed 3 bases and J shed 6 bases, with 19 bases lying between them. The length of the CDR3 is 16 residues. The CDR3 DNA is TGCGCCAGCAGCTGGTTCGGGACACCTCCCCGCAATGAGCAGTTCTTC. It codes for CASSWFGTPPRNEQFF.

The gene calls are TRBV7-7 and TRBJ2-2; D possibly corresponds to TRBD1 (5 bases). V was cut by 5 bases and J by 6 bases, with 13 bases left in between. The germline V gene encodes CDR1 SSHAT and CDR2 FNYEAQ (reference sequence). The CDR3 has 14 residues. CDR3 in DNA: TGTGCCAGCAGCCGAGAAATGGGGCCCGGGGAGCTGTTTTTT. Amino acid sequence: CASSREMGPGELFF.

The rearrangement uses TRBV7-6 and TRBJ2-2; 9 bases map to TRBD1. Per germline, CDR1 SGHVS and CDR2 FNYEAQ. The CDR3 is 16 amino acids. Trimming at V came to 1 base and at J to 7 bases, leaving 7 bases not matched to a gene. The CDR3 is CASSLEYRGLIGELFF. CDR3 coding DNA: TGTGCCAGCAGCTTAGAATACAGGGGGCTGATCGGGGAGCTGTTTTTT.

The rearrangement joins TRBV19 to TRBJ1-1; D unresolved. Trimming cost V 6 bases and J 1 base, with 12 bases left between them. This CDR3 comprises 14 residues. Germline V lookup: CDR1 LNHDA, CDR2 SQIVND (reference sequence). The DNA of the CDR3 is TGTGCCAGTAGAGGCAGAAGGGAGAACACTGAAGCTTTCTTT. Residues: CASRGRRENTEAFF. Supplemented by reference TRBV19 and TRBJ1-1, the full variable domain reads DGGITQSPKYLFRKEGQNVTLSCEQNLNHDAMYWYRQDPGQGLRLIYYSQIVNDFQKGDIAEGYSVSREKKESFPLTVTSAQKNPTAFYLCASRGRRENTEAFFGQGTRLTVV.

The rearrangement links TRBV6-5 to TRBJ2-5; D call uncertain. V lost 5 bases and J lost 7, with 17 bases in between. CDR1 is MNHEY, CDR2 SVGAGI, per germline. The CDR3 contains 14 residues. CDR3: CASSPSPGLGTQYF. The CDR3 nucleotides are TGTGCCAGCAGTCCATCACCCGGGTTGGGGACCCAGTACTTC.

A few counts support this clone. The chain uses TRBV27 and TRBJ1-1, with D tentatively TRBD1 (6 bases). Germline V gene lookup returns CDR1 MNHEY and CDR2 SMNVEV (reference sequence). This CDR3 spans 13 amino acids. The ends were cut back, 1 base at V and 5 bases at J, with 8 bases in the middle. CDR3 bases: TGTGCCAGCAGTTTATACAGGGAAACTGAAGCTTTCTTT. It translates to CASSLYRETEAFF.

This chain connects TRBV6-1 to TRBJ2-3; TRBD2 matches 9 bases. Germline V gene sequence: CDR1 MNHNS, CDR2 SASEGT. The CDR3 runs to 15 residues. The V gene end was trimmed by 6 bases and the J gene end by 3 bases; junction bases not matched to a gene: 7. The CDR3 DNA sequence: TGTGCCAGCAGAGATAGCGGGAGTATTACAGATACGCAGTATTTT. Protein sequence: CASRDSGSITDTQYF.

V and J are TRBV27 and TRBJ1-5; possible D gene TRBD1, 5 bases. Germline CDR1 is MNHEY and CDR2 is SMNVEV (reference sequence). This CDR3 is 17 amino acids long. The V end was cut by 6 bases, the J end by 0 bases, with 18 bases between. The CDR3 is CASSPIDRAYSNQPQHF. The CDR3 DNA reads as TGTGCCAGCAGCCCGATCGACAGAGCCTATAGCAATCAGCCCCAGCATTTT.

This clone was seen only a few times. V gene TRBV4-2 combines with J gene TRBJ2-6; D is ambiguous. CDR1 is LGHNA, CDR2 YNFKEQ, per germline. V lost 0 bases to trimming and J lost 0 bases, with 6 bases between them. This CDR3 region has 16 residues. The CDR3 spells CASSQDPHSGANVLTF. In nucleotides, the CDR3 is TGTGCCAGCAGCCAAGATCCCCACTCTGGGGCCAACGTCCTGACTTTC.

The J gene is TRBJ2-1, the V gene TRBV5-1, with 7 positions matching TRBD1. V lost 2 bases and J lost 2; bases outside the gene matches: 4. From germline, CDR1 is SGHRS and CDR2 YFSETQ. This CDR3 is built from 15 residues. The DNA for the CDR3 is TGCGCCAGCAGCTTTGGCCAGGGGGCCTACAATGAGCAGTTCTTC. This translates into CASSFGQGAYNEQFF.